This TCR beta chain stems from a study of shared clonotypes between healthy human individuals (dated by TCRdb to about 2020). In the study overall: The cohort comprised a couple of women and a few men aged 18 to 49 years. For each donor, three plates each were used for CD4 naive and CD4 memory, two plates were used for CD8 naive, and one plate was used for CD8 memory. Leukapheresis yielded between about 0.85 and 10 billion PBMCs per donor. To increase sequencing depth and limit assay-specific biases, different laboratories used diverse techniques to prepare libraries and sequence TCR repertoires. To estimate repertoire size and how much clonotype sharing occurs between individuals, the study deeply sequenced the blood TCR repertoires of roughly 5 healthy adults.

As concerns this clone: Its antigen is not yet known. Base qualities were left out, and no much larger clone turns up one base away.

Based on the germline V gene (reference sequence), the CDR1 and CDR2 sequences are MNHNY and SVGAGI. V is cut back by 6 bases and J by 7 bases, with 12 bases in the junction unmatched. The CDR3 contains 16 residues, cysteine and phenylalanine counted. This entry keeps only the CDR3 DNA: 48 bases, framed from base 1. Donors were healthy HIV-negative adults with no recently reported acute infections or vaccinations. All donors were Caucasian adults living in Nashville, Tennessee, USA. CD4+ T cells were enriched through magnetic negative selection, after which naive cells were positively selected on CD45RA and the remaining negative fraction served as the memory subset. After blood collection by leukapheresis, PBMCs were isolated using Ficoll-Histopaque density gradient centrifugation and then cryopreserved in the vapor phase of liquid nitrogen. Analytical flow cytometry was used to check the purity and quantity of every magnetically sorted T cell population. From each sorted fraction, genomic DNA was isolated and quantified by UV absorbance on a Nanodrop 2000c.

Using the deep immunoSEQ assay, multiplex PCR amplified TCR CDR3 regions from genomic DNA. Extracted genomic DNA from each cell subset was distributed evenly across all wells of several immunoSEQ 96-well plates, and each plate was treated as a replicate. For sorted subsets, each replicate PCR was loaded with roughly 0.2 ug genomic DNA, equivalent to approximately 27,000 T cell genomes. The purified libraries were quantified using a Qubit 3.0 fluorometer, sized with a Bioanalyzer 2100, and then quantified again using the KAPA Library Quantification kit. Every immunoSEQ 96-well plate was sequenced on a separate single-read 150-cycle Illumina NextSeq 550 flow cell. The published analysis was carried out like this. Because the immunoSEQ output held only junctional sequences and lacked quality scores, the filtering could not match the filtering applied to full-length reads. To assign V/J genes and CDR3, sequences were annotated using PyIR, a Python wrapper for IgBLAST v1.9, with IMGT germline references. Reads were filtered out if the reads had weak V/J assignments (E-value above 1e-6), no CDR3, stop codons, out-of-frame junctions, or ambiguous translated residues. V3J clonotypes were defined as sequences sharing the same inferred V gene, J gene, and CDR3 amino acid sequence. Percentage overlap between repertoires was calculated by dividing the number of shared unique clonotypes by the size of the smaller repertoire. Richness of each repertoire was evaluated using RTK rarefaction, the Chao1 estimator, and Recon v2.1 estimates of unobserved clonotypes. Generation probabilities for all TCRbeta clonotypes obtained by the gDNA method from four donors were computed using OLGA. TCRdb holds this immuneACCESS table with in-frame rearrangements only. Some clones are missing; in checked studies, unresolved V genes explain under half, and the rest has no known cause. The DNA was the basis for D and trimming; V, J and clone size are from that table. Counted in this sample were about 1 million clones; roughly 75% of them appeared once. Nearly 1.5% of the sample goes to the ten largest clones.

Study-wide findings and limitations: Clonotypes shared by all four sorted-subset donors showed higher generation probabilities than non-shared clonotypes. Only blood was sampled, and tissue TCR repertoires likely differ from those in blood. Incomplete sequencing was indicated by rarefaction of sorted-subset datasets, despite the large sequencing depth. Sharing across a few donors was observed for about 5% of naive CD4, 3% to 4% of naive CD8, 2% to 2.5% of memory CD4, and roughly 0.4% of memory CD8 clonotypes. Because the study included a small number of donors, the genetic and exposure-history diversity represented was limited. Larger estimated clonotype richness was generally found for naive subsets than for memory subsets. Pairwise subsampling indicated that sequencing depth was expected to affect the degree of clonotype sharing among donors.

The sequence is built from TRBV6-6 and TRBJ2-3; TRBD1 lines up with 11 middle nucleotides. The TCR comes from a man in his late teens or twenties in good health. Sequencing was done on a sample of memory CD4+ T cells sorted from blood. Reading the label with the study, this specimen's cell subset or site is: CD45RA-negative fraction. The CDR3 region: CASSSTGTGGRNTQYF. The sequence in DNA is TGTGCCAGCAGCTCCACTGGGACAGGGGGTAGAAATACGCAGTATTTT.